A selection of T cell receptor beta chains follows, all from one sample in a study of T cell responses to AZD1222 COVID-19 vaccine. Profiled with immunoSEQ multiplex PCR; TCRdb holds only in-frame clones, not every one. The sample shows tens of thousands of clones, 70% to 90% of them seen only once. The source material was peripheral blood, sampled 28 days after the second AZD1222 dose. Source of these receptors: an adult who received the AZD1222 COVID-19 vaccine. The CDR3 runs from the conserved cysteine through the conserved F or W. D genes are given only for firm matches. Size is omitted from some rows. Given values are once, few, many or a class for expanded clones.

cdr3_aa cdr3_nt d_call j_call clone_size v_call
CASSGGQVTYEQYF TGTGCCAGCAGTGGGGGGCAGGTCACCTACGAGCAGTACTTC . TRBJ2-7 . TRBV11-2
CASAGGSSYNEQFF TGTGCCAGTGCGGGGGGCTCTTCCTACAATGAGCAGTTCTTC TRBD2 TRBJ2-1 . TRBV19
CASSPRTGVTEAFF TGTGCCAGCTCACCACGGACAGGGGTCACTGAAGCTTTCTTT TRBD1 TRBJ1-1 once TRBV18
CASSRAFSGNTIYF TGTGCCAGCAGCCGGGCGTTCTCTGGAAACACCATATATTTT . TRBJ1-3 . TRBV11-2
CASSVRGEPNEKLFF TGTGCCAGCAGCGTTCGGGGGGAACCTAATGAAAAACTGTTTTTT . TRBJ1-4 . TRBV9
CASRRVAETYNEQFF TGTGCCAGTAGAAGAGTAGCGGAGACCTACAATGAGCAGTTCTTC . TRBJ2-1 . TRBV19
CASSPPSADSYEQYF TGTGCCAGCTCACCACCCTCGGCGGATTCCTACGAGCAGTACTTC . TRBJ2-7 . TRBV18
CASSGTSGGNNEQFF TGTGCCAGCAGTGGGACTAGCGGGGGGAACAATGAGCAGTTCTTC TRBD2 TRBJ2-1 . TRBV11-2
CASRKYREDTEAFF TGTGCCAGCAGGAAGTACAGGGAAGACACTGAAGCTTTCTTT . TRBJ1-1 . TRBV2
CASSLGTATSNQPQHF TGTGCCAGCAGCTTAGGGACGGCCACTAGCAATCAGCCCCAGCATTTT . TRBJ1-5 . TRBV7-9
CASSLSLGVKYYGYTF TGTGCCAGCAGTTTATCGTTAGGGGTCAAGTACTATGGCTACACCTTC . TRBJ1-2 . TRBV28
CASSPSRGNTEAFF TGTGCCAGCAGTCCATCCCGAGGGAACACTGAAGCTTTCTTT . TRBJ1-1 . TRBV28
CASSPRGAGGQYTQYF TGTGCCAGCAGCCCCCGGGGCGCGGGGGGGCAATATACGCAGTATTTT TRBD2 TRBJ2-3 . TRBV7-2
CASSDVLQDGGGYTF TGTGCCAGCAGTGACGTCCTACAGGACGGGGGTGGCTACACCTTC . TRBJ1-2 . TRBV6-1
CASQRIYNEQFF TGTGCCAGCCAGCGGATATACAATGAGCAGTTCTTC . TRBJ2-1 . TRBV21-1
CASSYGDLAKNIQYF TGTGCCAGCAGTTACGGGGATCTAGCCAAAAACATTCAGTACTTC . TRBJ2-4 . TRBV6-6
CASSQDRRGPRNTQYF TGTGCCAGCAGCCAAGATAGGCGGGGGCCCAGGAATACGCAGTATTTT . TRBJ2-3 . TRBV4-2
CASSFFGDYGYTF TGTGCCAGCAGCTTTTTTGGGGACTATGGCTACACCTTC . TRBJ1-2 . TRBV5-4
CASSIVLRARDTEAFF TGTGCCAGTAGTATAGTTCTGAGGGCCCGGGATACTGAAGCTTTCTTT . TRBJ1-1 . TRBV19
CASSPGAGGSNQPQHF TGTGCCAGCTCACCGGGGGCGGGAGGTAGCAATCAGCCCCAGCATTTT . TRBJ1-5 . TRBV18
CASSSEGYEQFF TGTGCCAGCAGCTCCGAGGGGTATGAGCAGTTCTTC . TRBJ2-1 . TRBV11-2
CASTLVRGSNQPQHF TGTGCCAGCACCTTAGTTCGGGGGAGCAATCAGCCCCAGCATTTT . TRBJ1-5 . TRBV28
CASSIQRSNQPQHF TGTGCCAGTAGTATCCAGAGGAGCAATCAGCCCCAGCATTTT . TRBJ1-5 . TRBV19
CASSEVAGGFQNIQYF TGTGCCAGCAGTGAAGTGGCAGGGGGGTTCCAAAACATTCAGTACTTC . TRBJ2-4 . TRBV6-1
CASSEQSTEAFF TGTGCCAGCAGTGAGCAAAGCACTGAAGCTTTCTTT . TRBJ1-1 . TRBV6-1
CASSLGIERMNTEAFF TGTGCCAGCAGCTTAGGGATAGAAAGGATGAACACTGAAGCTTTCTTT . TRBJ1-1 . TRBV7-9
CASSEVSWDTGELFF TGTGCCAGCAGTGAAGTGAGTTGGGACACCGGGGAGCTGTTTTTT . TRBJ2-2 . TRBV6-1
CASSPSGTSSTDTQYF TGTGCCAGCTCACCCTCGGGGACTAGCAGCACAGATACGCAGTATTTT TRBD2 TRBJ2-3 . TRBV18
CASSLLGPGELFF TGTGCCAGCAGTTTACTCGGTCCCGGGGAGCTGTTTTTT . TRBJ2-2 . TRBV27
CASSLVFGNEQFF TGTGCCAGCAGCTTAGTTTTCGGGAATGAGCAGTTCTTC . TRBJ2-1 . TRBV11-2
CASSWGETQYF TGTGCCAGCAGCTGGGGGGAGACCCAGTACTTC . TRBJ2-5 few TRBV7-9